Listed below are T cell receptor beta chains from one sample, sequenced in a study of T cells in localized non-small cell lung cancer. Produced via immunoSEQ multiplex PCR; TCRdb's table is partial and in-frame only. The sample has around 26,000 clones, more than 85% seen once. Material: peripheral blood, obtained before any cancer treatment. The receptors stem from a female donor over 55 with stage II squamous cell lung carcinoma. Both conserved end residues are part of each CDR3. The D gene is left open where the match is weak. A clone size is listed for some rows: how often the clone was seen (once, few, many), or a class if it is expanded.

d_call	v_call	clone_size	j_call	cdr3_aa	cdr3_nt
-	TRBV19	-	TRBJ1-5	CASSGLNQPQHF	TGTGCCAGTTCGGGTCTAAATCAGCCCCAGCATTTT
-	TRBV28	once	TRBJ1-2	CASSLFGRVDGYTF	TGTGCCAGCAGTTTATTCGGCAGGGTCGATGGCTACACCTTC
TRBD1	TRBV28	-	TRBJ2-3	CASSSPGQGLTDTQYF	TGTGCCAGCAGTTCTCCGGGACAGGGCCTCACAGATACGCAGTATTTT
-	TRBV28	-	TRBJ2-7	CASSSTSRRGNEQYF	TGTGCCAGCAGTTCTACTAGCCGGAGGGGGAACGAGCAGTACTTC
-	TRBV19	-	TRBJ2-5	CASSIPGRAQETQYF	TGTGCCAGTAGTATACCGGGCAGGGCCCAAGAGACCCAGTACTTC
-	TRBV15	-	TRBJ1-3	CATSRAGAGNTIYF	TGTGCCACCAGCAGAGCGGGGGCAGGAAACACCATATATTTT
-	TRBV28	-	TRBJ2-2	CASTPGQRTGELFF	TGTGCCAGCACTCCAGGGCAGAGAACCGGGGAGCTGTTTTTT
TRBD1	TRBV10-2	-	TRBJ1-4	CASSEHGTGGGRTNEKLFF	TGCGCCAGCAGTGAGCACGGGACAGGGGGCGGTCGAACTAATGAAAAACTGTTTTTT
-	TRBV27	-	TRBJ1-1	CASTRNLNSPLKGTEAFF	TGTGCCAGCACAAGAAACCTTAATTCCCCCCTTAAAGGGACTGAAGCTTTCTTT
-	TRBV7-9	-	TRBJ1-1	CASSLSAQPNTEAFF	TGTGCCAGCAGCTTATCGGCGCAGCCGAACACTGAAGCTTTCTTT
-	TRBV7-9	few	TRBJ1-1	CASSLATVMNTEAFF	TGTGCCAGCAGCTTAGCGACAGTCATGAACACTGAAGCTTTCTTT
TRBD2	TRBV27	-	TRBJ2-2	CAAGSGIHTGELFF	TGTGCCGCCGGTAGCGGGATCCACACCGGGGAGCTGTTTTTT
-	TRBV7-2	-	TRBJ1-4	CASSARQNTNEKLFF	TGTGCCAGCAGCGCCCGACAGAACACTAATGAAAAACTGTTTTTT
TRBD1	TRBV19	-	TRBJ1-2	CASSSTGGGYGYTF	TGTGCCAGTAGTTCGACAGGGGGCGGATATGGCTACACCTTC
TRBD2	TRBV10-1	once	TRBJ2-7	CASIGTSDSYEQYF	TGCGCCAGCATCGGGACTAGCGATTCCTACGAGCAGTACTTC
-	TRBV7-2	few	TRBJ1-1	CASSSSTGVTEAFF	TGTGCCAGCAGCTCTTCGACAGGTGTAACTGAAGCTTTCTTT
TRBD2	TRBV5-8	-	TRBJ2-2	CASSLTSGSLTGELFF	TGTGCCAGCAGCTTGACTAGCGGGAGTCTCACCGGGGAGCTGTTTTTT
TRBD1	TRBV30	few	TRBJ1-1	CAWSTWDRGFTEAFF	TGTGCCTGGAGTACTTGGGACAGGGGATTCACTGAAGCTTTCTTT
TRBD2	TRBV11-2	-	TRBJ2-1	CASSLDALTGGQFF	TGTGCCAGCAGCTTAGATGCGCTGACGGGAGGACAGTTCTTC
-	TRBV5-1	-	TRBJ2-7	CASNAGDAYEQYF	TGCGCCAGCAACGCAGGGGATGCCTACGAGCAGTACTTC
-	TRBV7-7	-	TRBJ2-5	CASSLVRKSQETQYF	TGTGCCAGCAGCTTAGTACGGAAATCCCAAGAGACCCAGTACTTC
TRBD1	TRBV11-1	-	TRBJ1-2	CASSLQGGRGYTF	TGTGCCAGCAGCTTACAGGGGGGACGTGGCTACACCTTC